This T cell receptor beta chain appears in the sequencing data of a study of cytomegalovirus exposure and HLA in healthy donors. Overall study results and limits: Segments of the TCR beta V type were, in most cases, productive about 87% or about 30% of the time in an earlier analysis. TCR beta V- and J-gene trimming, according to a later analysis, was linked to a missense DCLRE1C variant. Sequencing had likely introduced a cluster of highly shared sequence variants as an artifact.

The PCR ran on 60 Vbeta and 13 Jbeta primers. In the original analysis: Unique TCR beta chains totaled around 86 million in a later count, with roughly 11 million of them shared. Method: immunoSEQ multiplex PCR; TCRdb's copy keeps in-frame clones and lacks some. V and J calls and clone size are as listed in that table; D and trimming were resolved from the DNA. This sample has more than 55,000 clones; roughly 80% occur once, and the top ten carry roughly 4%. This clone was seen a few times. Its specificity is unknown. This clonotype originated in a man aged 30 to 45 in good health and CMV-seronegative. The sample consisted of PBMCs.

The CDR3 DNA follows: TGTGCCTGGACGGGACAGTGGGGTGAAAAACTGTTTTTT. It specifies CAWTGQWGEKLFF. The chain couples TRBV30 to TRBJ1-4, with 7 bases identical to TRBD1. Germline CDR1 reads GTSNPN; CDR2 reads SVGIG (reference sequence). The CDR3 spans 13 residues. The junction had 6 bases not matched to a gene; V was cut back by 4 bases and J by 7 bases.